Following are 28 T cell receptor beta chains from one sample sequenced in a study of cytomegalovirus exposure and HLA in healthy donors. PCR used 60 Vbeta primers and 13 Jbeta primers. Clones were read by immunoSEQ multiplex PCR, and TCRdb kept only the in-frame ones, dropping some. This sample has around 180,000 clones, with approximately 75% found just once. Sequencing was carried out using PBMCs. The source is a girl aged 5 to 17 in good health and CMV-seronegative.

This clone showed up just once. J is TRBJ1-6 and V is TRBV10-2; TRBD1 agrees at 7 bases. The CDR3 has 15 amino acids. Trimming cost V 5 bases and J 2 bases; bases outside gene matches: 3. Germline CDR1 reads WSHSY; CDR2 reads SAAADI. The CDR3, as DNA: TGCGCCAGCAGTAGACAGGGCGCCTATAATTCACCCCTCCACTTT. Protein sequence: CASSRQGAYNSPLHF.

The V and J genes are TRBV11-2 and TRBJ1-1, with 7 bases aligning to TRBD1. Germline V lookup: CDR1 SGHAT, CDR2 FQNNGV. CDR3 length: 14 amino acids. The V segment lost 5 bases and the J segment 5 bases; nucleotides outside the gene matches: 8. This CDR3 is CASSPGDSQTEAFF. DNA for the CDR3: TGTGCCAGCAGCCCAGGGGACAGCCAGACTGAAGCTTTCTTT.

The rearrangement links TRBV6-5 to TRBJ1-3; TRBD1 might be the D (5 bases). Germline CDR1 is MNHEY and CDR2 is SVGAGI. Trimming left V 4 bases short and J 0 bases short, with 10 bases between. The CDR3 runs to 15 residues. The CDR3 spells CASSSSGGSGNTIYF. The CDR3 DNA is TGTGCCAGCAGTTCCAGCGGGGGCTCTGGAAACACCATATATTTT.

The V call is TRBV5-6, the J call TRBJ2-2; 10 bases are a match to TRBD2. J was trimmed by 4 bases and V by 0 bases; bases with no gene match: 3. Per germline, CDR1 SGHDT and CDR2 YYEEEE. The CDR3 totals 16 residues. This chain's CDR3 is CASSLEAGGPTGELFF. In DNA, the CDR3 is TGTGCCAGCAGCTTGGAAGCGGGGGGGCCCACCGGGGAGCTGTTTTTT. The complete variable domain, with remaining parts taken from reference TRBV5-6 and TRBJ2-2, reads DAGVTQSPTHLIKTRGQQVTLRCSPKSGHDTVSWYQQALGQGPQFIFQYYEEEERQRGNFPDRFSGHQFPNYSSELNVNALLLGDSALYLCASSLEAGGPTGELFFGEGSRLTVL.

This clone was seen a single time. V gene TRBV10-3 combines with J gene TRBJ2-3, with 7 positions matching TRBD1. This CDR3 is 16 amino acids long. V shed 0 bases, J shed 0 bases, and the junction held 3 bases outside the gene matches. CDR1 and CDR2 (germline): ENHRY, SYGVKD. CDR3 sequence reads: CAISESWDRSTDTQYF. In nucleotides, the CDR3 is TGTGCCATCAGTGAGTCGTGGGACAGAAGCACAGATACGCAGTATTTT.

The chain has TRBV6-5 and TRBJ1-6; tentative D call: TRBD1 (6 bases). The germline V gene has CDR1 MNHEY and CDR2 SVGAGI. V was trimmed by 5 bases and J by 7 bases, leaving 9 bases between them. The CDR3 runs to 13 residues. CDR3 region: CASSQGSNSPLHF. The CDR3 nucleotides read TGTGCCAGCAGTCAGGGGTCAAATTCACCCCTCCACTTT.

The V and J genes are TRBV7-6 and TRBJ1-1; TRBD1 is a possible D gene (5 bases). Trimming removed 6 bases at V and 0 bases at J, with 8 bases between. The CDR3 totals 13 residues. In germline, CDR1 is SGHVS, CDR2 FNYEAQ. CDR3 protein: CASSKQVNTEAFF. The CDR3 coding sequence is TGTGCCAGCAGTAAACAGGTGAACACTGAAGCTTTCTTT.

V gene TRBV18 combines with J gene TRBJ1-1; D remains ambiguous. Germline loops: CDR1 KGHSH, CDR2 LQKENI. Trimming stripped 4 bases from V and 1 base from J, with 7 bases between. The CDR3 consists of 13 residues. CDR3 amino acids: CASSQAQNTEAFF. CDR3 DNA sequence: TGTGCCAGCTCACAAGCCCAGAACACTGAAGCTTTCTTT.

The chain couples TRBV5-1 to TRBJ2-5; weak D call: TRBD2 (5 bases). V shed 0 bases and J shed 5 bases, with 8 bases lying between them. This CDR3 has 13 amino acids. Germline loops: CDR1 SGHRS, CDR2 YFSETQ. The CDR3 nucleotides are TGCGCCAGCAGCTTGGCGCGGGTGGAGACCCAGTACTTC. Its translation is CASSLARVETQYF.

The V gene is TRBV6-5, the J gene TRBJ1-4; D not resolved. CDR1 and CDR2 from the germline V gene are MNHEY and SVGAGI. Trimming left V 6 bases short and J 5 bases short, with 7 bases between. The CDR3 length is 12 residues. The CDR3 sequence is CASRTGNEKLFF. The CDR3 coding sequence is TGTGCCAGCAGAACCGGGAATGAAAAACTGTTTTTT.

The V and J genes are TRBV6-1 and TRBJ2-3; TRBD2 agrees at 7 bases. The CDR3 covers 15 residues. The V and J ends lost 0 bases and 6 bases, in that order; junction bases with no gene match: 6. Germline V gene data show CDR1 as MNHNS and CDR2 as SASEGT. This CDR3 reads CASSEALTSWDTQYF. The CDR3 DNA follows: TGTGCCAGCAGTGAAGCCTTGACTAGCTGGGATACGCAGTATTTT.

The genes are TRBV5-1 and TRBJ1-2; 7 nucleotides agree with TRBD1. This CDR3 is built from 15 residues. V gave up 8 bases and J gave up 0 bases; unmatched junction bases: 10. Germline V gene sequence: CDR1 SGHRS, CDR2 YFSETQ. DNA for the CDR3: TGCGCCAGTGTCGGGACAGATTATTCTAACTATGGCTACACCTTC. It yields the protein CASVGTDYSNYGYTF.

The V gene is TRBV30, the J gene TRBJ1-1; D is perhaps TRBD1 (6 bases). CDR3 length: 11 residues. Germline V gives CDR1 GTSNPN, CDR2 SVGIG (reference sequence). Trimming removed 3 bases from V and 7 bases from J, with 9 bases in between. The CDR3 is CAWSADSEAFF. CDR3 DNA sequence: TGTGCCTGGAGCGCGGACAGTGAAGCTTTCTTT.

Only a few counts were recorded for this clone. The CDR3 loop reads CATSRDQEPNTIYF. Written as DNA, the CDR3 is TGTGCCACCAGCAGAGATCAGGAACCGAACACCATATATTTT. The chain links TRBV15 to TRBJ1-3; D is ambiguous. This CDR3 spans 14 amino acids. Germline assignment: CDR1 LNHNV and CDR2 YYDKDF (reference sequence). V was trimmed by 0 bases and J by 7 bases, leaving 10 bases between them.

This chain joins TRBV7-9 and TRBJ2-1, with TRBD2 matching 11 bases. CDR1 and CDR2 from the germline V gene are SEHNR and FQNEAQ (reference sequence). This CDR3 comprises 16 residues. V trimming: 5 bases; J trimming: 4 bases; junction bases outside the gene matches: 7. This CDR3 reads CASSDPSGGTYNEQFF. CDR3 in DNA: TGTGCCAGCAGCGATCCTAGCGGGGGGACGTACAATGAGCAGTTCTTC.

V and J are TRBV6-1 and TRBJ2-3, with 12 bases fitting TRBD2. The germline gives CDR1 MNHNS, CDR2 SASEGT. This CDR3 is built from 16 residues. The J segment lost 5 bases and the V segment lost 4 bases, leaving 7 bases of the junction unmatched. The CDR3 protein is CASSGTSGGTLDTQYF. In DNA, the CDR3 is TGTGCCAGCAGTGGTACTAGCGGGGGGACCTTAGATACGCAGTATTTT.

The genes are TRBV5-1 and TRBJ1-1; 9 bases are a match to TRBD1. V shed 4 bases, J shed 7 bases, and the junction held 5 bases outside the gene matches. CDR1 SGHRS and CDR2 YFSETQ come from the germline V gene. This CDR3 is 13 amino acids long. Here the CDR3 DNA reads TGCGCCAGCAGCAGACAGGGGGGGAATGAAGCTTTCTTT. Translated, it gives CASSRQGGNEAFF.

The chain couples TRBV6-6 to TRBJ2-1; 10 bases align to TRBD2. The V and J ends lost 5 bases and 1 base, in that order; junction bases with no gene match: 2. Germline V gives CDR1 MNHNY, CDR2 SVGAGI (reference sequence). The CDR3 contains 15 residues. This CDR3 is CASSRTSGSYNEQFF. The CDR3 coding sequence is TGTGCCAGCAGTAGGACTAGCGGATCCTACAATGAGCAGTTCTTC.

This clone was detected only once. The CDR3 reads CASGGSGTGKYEQYF. CDR3 DNA: TGTGCCAGCGGAGGGTCCGGGACAGGGAAGTACGAGCAGTACTTC. The chain carries TRBV6-5 and TRBJ2-7; 9 bases map to TRBD1. CDR3 length: 15 residues. Looked up from germline, CDR1 is MNHEY and CDR2 is SVGAGI. Unmatched junction bases numbered 12, after V lost 8 bases and J lost 4 bases.

V and J are TRBV15 and TRBJ1-4, with 11 bases that match TRBD1. This CDR3 is 16 amino acids long. The junction had 4 bases not matched to a gene; V was cut back by 5 bases and J by 2 bases. Germline lookup yields CDR1 LNHNV and CDR2 YYDKDF (reference sequence). CDR3 protein: CATSGDRGGTNEKLFF. The DNA for the CDR3 is TGTGCCACCAGCGGGGACAGGGGGGGTACTAATGAAAAACTGTTTTTT.

The genes are TRBV5-1 and TRBJ2-2, with D perhaps matching TRBD2 (6 bases). V was clipped by 4 bases and J by 4 bases, with 11 bases between them. Germline V lookup: CDR1 SGHRS, CDR2 YFSETQ. This CDR3 has 14 amino acids. The CDR3: CASSGGLATGELFF. The CDR3, as DNA: TGCGCCAGCAGCGGGGGACTCGCCACCGGGGAGCTGTTTTTT.

The chain combines TRBV5-1 with TRBJ1-4, with unresolved D. Germline V gene sequence: CDR1 SGHRS, CDR2 YFSETQ. Trimming cost V 1 base and J 0 bases, with 7 bases left between them. This CDR3 is built from 15 residues. The CDR3 DNA reads as TGCGCCAGCAGCTTGAACACAGCAACTAATGAAAAACTGTTTTTT. It translates to CASSLNTATNEKLFF.

The V gene is TRBV4-1, the J gene TRBJ1-6; D is ambiguous. CDR1 MGHRA and CDR2 YSYEKL come from the germline V gene. With 1 base removed from V and 0 bases from J, the gap between germline ends came to 7 bases. The CDR3 is 16 residues long. For the CDR3, the DNA is TGCGCCAGCAGCCAAGGACACAGCTCCTATAATTCACCCCTCCACTTT. Encoded protein: CASSQGHSSYNSPLHF.

This sequence joins TRBV6-6 and TRBJ1-1; maybe TRBD1 (5 bases). V lost 2 bases, J lost 4 bases, and 11 bases lay in between. The CDR3 runs 14 residues. Per the germline V gene, CDR1 is MNHNY and CDR2 is SVGAGI (reference sequence). The CDR3 DNA reads TGTGCCAGCAGTTACAGCCCAGGGTCCACTGAAGCTTTCTTT. Amino acid sequence: CASSYSPGSTEAFF.

The chain joins TRBV10-3 to TRBJ2-5, with D possibly being TRBD1 (5 bases). This CDR3 contains 12 residues. Germline V gene lookup returns CDR1 ENHRY and CDR2 SYGVKD. V was pared by 6 bases and J by 4 bases, with 9 bases between. CDR3 DNA sequence: TGTGCCATCAGCAAGCAGGGAGAGACCCAGTACTTC. Translation gives CAISKQGETQYF.

The rearrangement links TRBV27 to TRBJ1-2, with D perhaps TRBD1 (6 bases). In germline, CDR1 is MNHEY, CDR2 SMNVEV (reference sequence). V was trimmed by 3 bases and J by 8 bases, leaving 13 bases between them. The CDR3 runs 13 residues. For the CDR3, the DNA is TGTGCCAGCAGTTTGGGAGGGGGGGAAGGCTACACCTTC. Translating gives CASSLGGGEGYTF.

The rearrangement links TRBV18 to TRBJ2-3, with no clear D. Trimming took off 3 bases at V and 2 bases at J, with 18 bases between the two ends. Looked up from germline, CDR1 is KGHSH and CDR2 is LQKENI. This CDR3 has 17 amino acids. For the CDR3, the DNA is TGTGCCAGCTCACCCAAGGTGGGCGCCATCACCACAGATACGCAGTATTTT. Amino acid sequence: CASSPKVGAITTDTQYF.

This sequence joins TRBV10-3 and TRBJ1-2; D call uncertain. The CDR3 runs 12 residues. Trimming stripped 3 bases from V and 10 bases from J, with 12 bases between. Germline lookup yields CDR1 ENHRY and CDR2 SYGVKD. DNA of the CDR3: TGTGCCATCAGTGACGGCGGGGTTCTCTACACCTTC. This encodes CAISDGGVLYTF.